These T cell receptor beta chains were read from a single sample in a study of shared clonotypes between healthy human individuals. Measured with immunoSEQ multiplex PCR; TCRdb has only the in-frame clones, and not every one. The sample lists about 1,900,000 clones, less than 95% occurring once. The specimen sequenced was naive CD8+ T cells sorted from blood. Receptor source: a man between 18 and 35 years old in good health. The CDR3 runs from the conserved cysteine through the conserved F or W. A D gene is named only where the DNA matches it firmly. Some rows have no size entry. The others give once, few or many, or a class for an expanded clone.

>NA|TRBJ2-7|TRBV5-6|TRBD1
CASSTVGQGAYEQYF
TGTGCCAGCAGCACGGTAGGACAGGGGGCGTACGAGCAGTACTTC
>NA|TRBJ2-5|TRBV6-6|TRBD2
CASSYRVDGGKETQYF
TGTGCCAGCAGTTACCGCGTTGACGGGGGGAAAGAGACCCAGTACTTC
>NA|TRBJ1-5|TRBV4-3|TRBD1
CASSQSRLYGQGRDQPQHF
TGCGCCAGCAGCCAGAGCCGTCTCTATGGACAGGGTCGTGATCAGCCCCAGCATTTT
>NA|TRBJ2-7|TRBV5-1|NA
CASSLGQGIHEQYF
TGCGCCAGCAGCTTGGGGCAGGGAATACACGAGCAGTACTTC
>NA|TRBJ2-1|TRBV18|NA
CASSPLFGQQVNNEQFF
TGTGCCAGCTCACCACTTTTTGGACAGCAGGTGAACAATGAGCAGTTCTTC
>once|TRBJ1-2|TRBV27|NA
CASSFGRNYGYTF
TGTGCCAGCAGTTTTGGCCGTAACTATGGCTACACCTTC
>NA|TRBJ2-1|TRBV7-9|TRBD2
CASSPAVAGPDNEQFF
TGTGCCAGCAGCCCTGCGGTAGCGGGACCTGACAATGAGCAGTTCTTC
>NA|TRBJ2-7|TRBV7-8|NA
CASSLVGGSRSYEQYF
TGTGCCAGCAGCTTAGTAGGCGGCTCACGCTCCTACGAGCAGTACTTC
>NA|TRBJ1-4|TRBV29-1|TRBD1
CSVETRDSLLNEKLFF
TGCAGCGTTGAAACTCGGGACAGTCTACTTAATGAAAAACTGTTTTTT
>NA|TRBJ2-3|TRBV27|NA
CASSLLVERDTQYF
TGTGCCAGCAGTTTACTAGTGGAGAGGGATACGCAGTATTTT
>NA|TRBJ2-1|TRBV4-3|NA
CASSQESSADYNEQFF
TGCGCCAGCAGCCAAGAGTCGAGCGCGGACTACAATGAGCAGTTCTTC
>NA|TRBJ1-4|TRBV25-1|NA
CASSEYAGSPNEKLFF
TGTGCCAGCAGTGAATACGCAGGGTCCCCTAATGAAAAACTGTTTTTT
>NA|TRBJ1-1|TRBV7-9|TRBD1
CASSEPGTAAAEAFF
TGTGCCAGCAGCGAACCTGGGACAGCGGCAGCTGAAGCTTTCTTT
>NA|TRBJ1-5|TRBV6-6|NA
CASSYSMQPQHF
TGTGCCAGCAGTTACTCGATGCAGCCCCAGCATTTT
>NA|TRBJ2-5|TRBV7-9|NA
CASIPGDSIKETQYF
TGTGCCAGCATCCCCGGGGACTCTATTAAAGAGACCCAGTACTTC
>NA|TRBJ2-5|TRBV7-9|NA
CASSPGFGQAQETQYF
TGTGCCAGCAGCCCCGGTTTCGGGCAGGCTCAAGAGACCCAGTACTTC
>NA|TRBJ2-7|TRBV5-1|NA
CASSFGDWYEQYF
TGCGCCAGCAGCTTCGGGGACTGGTACGAGCAGTACTTC
>few|TRBJ2-7|TRBV27|NA
CASSLKVSYEQYF
TGTGCCAGCAGTTTAAAGGTCTCCTACGAGCAGTACTTC
>NA|TRBJ2-5|TRBV7-9|NA
CASSLMEEEETQYF
TGTGCCAGCAGCTTAATGGAGGAAGAAGAGACCCAGTACTTC
>NA|TRBJ1-1|TRBV28|TRBD1
CASTLLGGMNTEAFF
TGTGCCAGCACACTTTTAGGGGGCATGAACACTGAAGCTTTCTTT
>NA|TRBJ2-1|TRBV6-1|NA
CASIRVQGEQFF
TGTGCCAGCATCAGAGTACAAGGTGAGCAGTTCTTC
>NA|TRBJ2-4|TRBV30|NA
CAAAAQLAKNIQYF
TGTGCCGCAGCAGCCCAACTAGCCAAAAACATTCAGTACTTC
>once|TRBJ2-7|TRBV7-6|TRBD2
CASSFTGGADEQYF
TGTGCCAGCAGCTTCACGGGAGGGGCGGACGAGCAGTACTTC
>NA|TRBJ1-3|TRBV28|NA
CASSAGAFGNTIYF
TGTGCCAGCAGTGCAGGGGCATTTGGAAACACCATATATTTT
>NA|TRBJ1-4|TRBV7-9|NA
CASSGHFGPNEKLFF
TGTGCCAGCAGCGGGCATTTTGGGCCTAATGAAAAACTGTTTTTT
>NA|TRBJ1-1|TRBV30|NA
CAWSQQPGLIREKVNTEAFF
TGTGCCTGGTCCCAACAGCCTGGGCTCATCAGGGAGAAGGTGAACACTGAAGCTTTCTTT
>NA|TRBJ2-7|TRBV7-9|TRBD1
CASRTGVGEQYF
TGTGCCAGCCGGACAGGGGTCGGCGAGCAGTACTTC
>NA|TRBJ2-7|TRBV4-1|NA
CASSQGGDSEQYF
TGCGCCAGCAGCCAAGGGGGGGACAGCGAGCAGTACTTC
>NA|TRBJ1-2|TRBV5-1|NA
CASSFTGTEDYGYTF
TGCGCCAGCAGTTTCACCGGGACGGAAGACTATGGCTACACCTTC
>NA|TRBJ2-1|TRBV27|NA
CASSLYDDLYNEQFF
TGTGCCAGCAGTCTATATGACGATCTTTACAATGAGCAGTTCTTC
>NA|TRBJ2-7|TRBV27|NA
CASSLLETYGEQYF
TGTGCCAGCAGTTTATTAGAGACCTACGGGGAGCAGTACTTC
>NA|TRBJ2-5|TRBV7-8|NA
CASSLGPVTTQYF
TGTGCCAGCAGCTTAGGCCCGGTGACGACCCAGTACTTC
>NA|TRBJ1-1|TRBV7-8|NA
CASSLADSSNTEAFF
TGTGCCAGCAGCTTAGCGGACAGTTCGAACACTGAAGCTTTCTTT
>NA|TRBJ2-1|TRBV4-1|NA
CASSLKWGSPSGEQFF
TGCGCCAGCAGCCTAAAGTGGGGATCCCCTTCAGGTGAGCAGTTCTTC
>few|TRBJ1-6|TRBV7-9|NA
CASSSQGKDSPLHF
TGTGCCAGCAGCTCGCAGGGGAAGGATTCACCCCTCCACTTT
>NA|TRBJ2-1|TRBV9|TRBD1
CASSVGGQGRANEQFF
TGTGCCAGCAGCGTAGGAGGACAGGGTCGGGCCAATGAGCAGTTCTTC
>NA|TRBJ2-1|TRBV5-6|TRBD2
CASSLAVAGYNEQFF
TGTGCCAGCAGCTTGGCGGTAGCGGGCTACAATGAGCAGTTCTTC
>NA|TRBJ2-5|TRBV29-1|TRBD2
CSGDLGLAGLETQYF
TGCAGCGGTGACTTGGGACTAGCTGGTTTAGAGACCCAGTACTTC
>NA|TRBJ2-7|TRBV6-1|TRBD1
CASSAPGQGAYEQYF
TGTGCCAGCAGTGCGCCGGGACAGGGGGCCTACGAGCAGTACTTC
>NA|TRBJ1-2|TRBV2|TRBD1
CASSEQGGESGYTF
TGTGCCAGCAGTGAACAGGGGGGCGAATCTGGCTACACCTTC
>NA|TRBJ1-2|TRBV7-2|NA
CASSLAEQGVYGYTF
TGTGCCAGCAGCTTAGCGGAGCAGGGTGTCTATGGCTACACCTTC
>NA|TRBJ2-7|TRBV11-2|NA
CASSLDSRGVPYEQYF
TGTGCCAGCAGCTTAGACTCGAGGGGCGTCCCATACGAGCAGTACTTC
>NA|TRBJ1-6|TRBV9|NA
CASSVTGEVNSPLHF
TGTGCCAGCAGCGTGACGGGAGAGGTGAATTCACCCCTCCACTTT
>NA|TRBJ2-7|TRBV27|TRBD1
CASSLSGTGGYEQYF
TGTGCCAGCAGTTTGTCCGGGACAGGGGGGTACGAGCAGTACTTC
>NA|TRBJ2-1|TRBV27|TRBD2
CASSALVAGGDYNEQFF
TGTGCCAGCAGTGCCCTAGTAGCGGGGGGGGACTACAATGAGCAGTTCTTC
>NA|TRBJ1-1|TRBV5-4|TRBD1
CASSPVGQGVTEAFF
TGTGCCAGCAGCCCCGTGGGACAGGGGGTGACTGAAGCTTTCTTT
>NA|TRBJ1-4|TRBV11-2|TRBD1
CASSYGTGEEKLFF
TGTGCCAGCAGCTACGGGACAGGGGAGGAAAAACTGTTTTTT
>NA|TRBJ1-1|TRBV4-1|NA
CASSQGGGWNTEAFF
TGCGCCAGCAGCCAAGGTGGGGGGTGGAACACTGAAGCTTTCTTT
>once|TRBJ2-7|TRBV9|NA
CASSPHPGPANYEQYF
TGTGCCAGCAGCCCCCACCCAGGGCCTGCGAACTACGAGCAGTACTTC
>NA|TRBJ1-2|TRBV4-1|TRBD1
CASSQRLGGGNGYTF
TGCGCCAGCAGCCAACGGTTAGGGGGCGGGAACGGCTACACCTTC
>NA|TRBJ2-5|TRBV28|TRBD2
CASSPRRLAGYQETQYF
TGTGCCAGCAGTCCCCGGAGGCTAGCGGGGTACCAAGAGACCCAGTACTTC
>NA|TRBJ2-5|TRBV6-5|NA
CASLYQETQYF
TGTGCCAGCCTGTACCAAGAGACCCAGTACTTC
>NA|TRBJ1-2|TRBV13|TRBD1
CASSTLDRAVGYTF
TGTGCCAGCAGCACACTCGACAGGGCCGTTGGCTACACCTTC
>NA|TRBJ2-4|TRBV19|NA
CASRMAGWENIQYF
TGTGCCAGTAGGATGGCGGGATGGGAAAACATTCAGTACTTC